This TCR beta chain was sequenced in a study of regulatory T cells in long-lasting Graves disease (dated by TCRdb to the early 2020s). Broadly, across the study: In the newly diagnosed Graves' disease group, patients had been taking antithyroid drugs for less than 3 months. Persistent Graves' disease patients were compared with newly diagnosed Graves' disease patients by peripheral blood TCR sequencing and RNA sequencing. The study was registered as a clinical trial and conducted in China. TCR sequencing covered about 13 persistent and 20 or so newly diagnosed Graves' disease patients, 33 samples in total. Here is what the overall study found, with its caveats: Compared with newly diagnosed patients, persistent Graves' disease patients had lower TCR Shannon entropy and fewer highly expanded clones, which suggests clonal expansion. Only the TCR beta chain was sequenced and analyzed. A larger number of public clonotypes was shared among persistent patients (fewer than 3,000) than among newly diagnosed patients (around 970). The authors noted that the small sample size was a limitation that may lower accuracy. Because the primary lesion, thyroid tissue, could not be accessed, the study looked at peripheral blood alone. TRBV28, TRBJ1-2 and TRBJ2-5 were preferentially used in persistent disease, while TRBV20-1 and TRBJ2-1 were favored in newly diagnosed disease.

Libraries were constructed by multiplex PCR. Reads for this sample came from an Illumina HiSeq 4000. TCR beta libraries were built with iRepertoire HTBI primers and Arm-PCR amplification of CDR3 regions. Before sequencing, the PCR products went through gel purification. The paper's processing steps were these. Across samples, 60 to 80 TRBV and 13 to 15 TRBJ segments were identified and used for gene usage analysis of CDR3 amino acid clonotypes. Filtered high-quality paired reads were merged into contigs using COPE and FqMerger. Contigs were aligned with BLAST to IMGT TRBV, TRBD and TRBJ reference genes, and CDR3 was defined per IMGT. Highly expanded clones were defined as clonotypes with a frequency above 0.1%. Repertoire diversity was measured by Shannon entropy, and V-J evenness by the Gini coefficient. Public clonotypes were defined as clonotypes shared by more than one individual. TCRdb applied fastp at Q25 and MiXCR to the public reads, then kept only in-frame beta chains. Rows with a matching CDR3 protein are joined into one entry that keeps the most common DNA and genes. Clone size and V and J calls follow TCRdb, not the original study. Across this sample there are a few hundred thousand distinct CDR3 sequences, with roughly 16% seen only once. The leading ten clones occupy roughly a fifth of the sample.

The time point label of this sample denotes: newly diagnosed GD, antithyroid drugs for less than 3 months. RNA was extracted from PBMCs in TRIzol for both TCR sequencing and RNA sequencing. Graves' disease was diagnosed according to American Thyroid Association guidelines. The patients came from an endocrinology department in Xi'an, China. Each patient gave approximately 10 milliliters of peripheral blood, collected in an EDTA anticoagulant tube. Ficoll Paque Plus density gradient separation was used to isolate PBMCs, and no further T cell sorting was performed. An Agilent 2100 Bioanalyzer and agarose gel were used to check RNA quality, while a NanoDrop 2000 measured RNA concentration. A few counts support this clonotype. Its antigen remains undetermined. The input lacks base qualities; no much larger clone sits a single base away. The CDR3 contains 16 residues, cysteine and phenylalanine counted. Only CDR3 DNA is held: 48 bases, read in frame from base 1. CDR1 and CDR2 are read off the germline V gene as MNHEY and SVGEGT. V lost 6 bases and J lost 1 base; the stretch between them is 19 bases long.

These same records also appear under a second study, on T cells in Graves' hyperthyroidism and ophthalmopathy. Taken from the second paper: Stable Graves' hyperthyroidism was defined as no progression to ophthalmopathy during 18 months of follow-up. Hyperthyroidism patients were newly diagnosed, with disease duration under 2 months, and aged 18 to 65 years. Any patient with an uncontrolled infection, another autoimmune disease, pregnancy or lactation was excluded. Clinical symptoms, serum thyroxine and TRAb, thyroid ultrasound, and orbital computed tomography formed the basis for the diagnoses. The TCR CDR3 was subjected to a first round of RT-PCR using the HTBI primer set and the Qiagen OneStep RT-PCR kit. Most expanded thyroid clonotypes (frequency above 0.001) were also found in blood, which suggests that blood repertoires may mirror thyroid immune responses. Ophthalmopathy was separated from stable hyperthyroidism by a 13 V-J signature model, with roughly 88% sensitivity and about 81% specificity obtained in cross-validation and 80%/75% obtained in testing. During validation, the model predicted progression to ophthalmopathy a median of about 6.3 months ahead of onset, with more than 60% sensitivity and about 72% specificity. TCR V-J signatures able to tell the groups apart were searched for in a discovery cohort of 100 patients, of whom about 40 had Graves' ophthalmopathy and more than 55 had stable Graves' hyperthyroidism. Prospective prediction of ophthalmopathy was tested in an independent validation cohort of 18 hyperthyroidism patients and some 17 patients who later progressed to ophthalmopathy. The roughly 91 discovery patients were randomly divided into training and test sets at a 7:3 ratio. In addition, the study compared T-cell repertoires in thyroid tissue and in blood from over 5 Graves' hyperthyroidism patients. After sampling, hyperthyroidism patients received methimazole starting at 30 mg daily, and ophthalmopathy patients received high-dose intravenous methylprednisolone. The libraries were constructed in a second round of multiplex PCR and then size-selected and purified. Sequencing of the libraries was done on an Illumina HiSeq2000 using paired-end 100 bp reads. SOAPnuke was used to process the raw data, removing reads that contained adapters or uncalled bases, had a mean Phred below 15, or lacked an exact match to the constant primer or identifier. High-quality paired reads were merged with COPE v1.2.5, and unique nucleotide sequences were defined as clonotypes. MiTCR v1.1 was used to align clonotypes to the IMGT TRBV, TRBD and TRBJ reference segments. Only V-J combinations with frequency above 0.0001, covering approximately 99% of repertoires, were analysed. The TCS score was defined as F50 (clonal expansion) divided by E x V (chaos), with BLOSUM62-based TCRdist calculated between CDR3 peptides within each V-J. Welch's t-statistics and random forest reduced some 510 V-J features to about 12, which were used in a naive Bayes classifier (R e1071). Sample size was not statistically predetermined, and blinding of investigators to group allocation was not performed. The paper describes TCR Vbeta CDR3 sequencing of 135 peripheral blood samples, made up of 43 ophthalmopathy patients, some 80 hyperthyroidism patients and 17 progressor patients.

The source of this sequence is a woman aged 18 to 35 with Graves disease. Donor details come from another sample of the same person, matched by shared clones. This specimen consisted of peripheral blood mononuclear cells (PBMCs), obtained at new diagnosis, from a patient treated with antithyroid drugs. The chain employs TRBV6-2 or TRBV6-3 and TRBJ2-7; TRBD2 is a possible D gene, resting on 7 matching bases. This receptor has the CDR3 CASRLGGPSVSYEQYF. The base sequence is TGTGCCAGCAGACTCGGGGGGCCTAGTGTTTCCTACGAGCAGTACTTC.